This is a list of T cell receptor beta chains from one sample in a study of blood T cell repertoires in COVID-19. Produced via immunoSEQ multiplex PCR; TCRdb's table is partial and in-frame only. The sample carries approximately 290,000 clones, roughly nine tenths recorded once. Material: peripheral blood. The origin of the receptors is a woman aged 30 to 39 with COVID-19, enrolled during active disease. Both conserved end residues are part of each CDR3. D genes are given only for firm matches. Clone size, where shown, is once, few, many, or a class for clones that have expanded.

d_call clone_size j_call v_call cdr3_aa cdr3_nt
- - TRBJ1-4 TRBV7-2 CASSLLRGQGTNEKLFF TGTGCCAGCAGCTTACTGCGGGGGCAGGGAACTAATGAAAAACTGTTTTTT
TRBD2 - TRBJ2-1 TRBV9 CASRLGLATNEQFF TGTGCCAGCAGGCTGGGACTAGCAACCAATGAGCAGTTCTTC
TRBD2 - TRBJ2-5 TRBV2 CASIRRGSSWGLAGREETQYF TGTGCCAGCATCCGAAGGGGATCTTCTTGGGGGCTAGCGGGGAGGGAAGAGACCCAGTACTTC
TRBD1 - TRBJ2-3 TRBV10-3 CAISVTGASTDTQYF TGTGCCATCAGCGTGACAGGGGCTAGCACAGATACGCAGTATTTT
TRBD2 - TRBJ2-7 TRBV10-3 CAIRQRDYLGEQYF TGTGCCATCAGACAGCGGGACTATCTTGGCGAGCAGTACTTC
TRBD1 - TRBJ1-2 TRBV27 CASSLQQGANYGYTF TGTGCCAGCAGTTTACAACAGGGGGCTAACTATGGCTACACCTTC
TRBD2 few TRBJ2-2 TRBV5-4 CASSTQTSGNTGELFF TGTGCCAGCAGCACCCAGACTAGCGGTAACACCGGGGAGCTGTTTTTT
- - TRBJ1-4 TRBV15 CATSREAGDKLFF TGTGCCACCAGCAGAGAGGCAGGTGATAAACTGTTTTTT
- - TRBJ2-3 TRBV11-2 CASSITSGSTDTQYF TGTGCCAGCAGCATAACTAGTGGGTCGACAGATACGCAGTATTTT
TRBD1 - TRBJ1-1 TRBV12-3/TRBV12-4 CASITTGGLPAFF TGTGCCAGCATCACGACAGGGGGATTACCGGCTTTCTTT
TRBD1 - TRBJ1-2 TRBV27 CASSSLPGQGLSFNYGYTF TGTGCCAGCAGTTCTCTTCCGGGACAGGGTCTTTCATTTAACTATGGCTACACCTTC
TRBD1 - TRBJ2-7 TRBV5-1 CASSPGTGSSYEQYF TGCGCCAGCAGCCCCGGGACAGGGAGCTCCTACGAGCAGTACTTC
TRBD1 - TRBJ1-2 TRBV3-1/TRBV3-2 CASSQTRQGNGYTF TGTGCCAGCAGCCAAACCCGACAGGGAAATGGCTACACCTTC
TRBD2 - TRBJ2-7 TRBV3-1/TRBV3-2 CASRIGTSGSYEQYF TGTGCCAGCCGCATTGGGACTAGCGGCTCTTACGAGCAGTACTTC
TRBD1 once TRBJ1-6 TRBV28 CASSIGQVTYSPLHF TGTGCCAGCAGTATTGGACAGGTTACTTATTCACCCCTCCACTTT
TRBD2 - TRBJ2-7 TRBV11-1 CASSLGLAIPYEQYF TGTGCCAGCAGCCTCGGACTAGCGATCCCCTACGAGCAGTACTTC
- - TRBJ1-5 TRBV27 CASSPLGVEGQPQHF TGTGCCAGCAGTCCCCTCGGGGTTGAGGGACAGCCCCAGCATTTT
- - TRBJ1-2 TRBV4-2 CASSQGLSPNYGYTF TGTGCCAGCAGCCAAGGATTGAGCCCCAACTATGGCTACACCTTC
- once TRBJ1-5 TRBV9 CASSAGTPLSNQPQHF TGTGCCAGCAGCGCAGGGACACCGCTTAGCAATCAGCCCCAGCATTTT
- - TRBJ1-4 TRBV5-1 CASSSTPGAANEKLFF TGCGCCAGCAGCTCGACCCCTGGAGCGGCTAATGAAAAACTGTTTTTT
- - TRBJ2-3 TRBV7-2 CASSLRGGLTADTQYF TGTGCCAGCAGCTTAAGGGGGGGGCTGACGGCAGATACGCAGTATTTT
- - TRBJ1-1 TRBV2 CASLERNTEAFF TGTGCCAGCTTAGAGAGGAACACTGAAGCTTTCTTT
TRBD1 - TRBJ1-4 TRBV3-1/TRBV3-2 CASSQVRGEGDRGRDNEKLFF TGTGCCAGCAGCCAAGTTAGGGGAGAGGGGGACAGGGGGAGAGATAATGAAAAACTGTTTTTT
TRBD1 - TRBJ1-2 TRBV25-1 CASSEGQGFGYTF TGTGCCAGCAGTGAGGGACAGGGGTTTGGCTACACCTTC
TRBD2 - TRBJ2-3 TRBV10-1 CASSPGGTDTQYF TGCGCCAGCAGTCCGGGAGGAACAGATACGCAGTATTTT
- - TRBJ1-1 TRBV12-3/TRBV12-4 CASTLQAVTEAFF TGTGCCAGCACCCTACAGGCAGTCACTGAAGCTTTCTTT
- - TRBJ1-2 TRBV6-1 CASSEGRALGGYGYTF TGTGCCAGCAGTGAAGGTCGGGCGCTGGGGGGCTATGGCTACACCTTC
TRBD2 - TRBJ2-7 TRBV10-2 CASSDSGIVYEQYF TGCGCCAGCAGTGATAGCGGGATAGTGTACGAGCAGTACTTC
TRBD1 - TRBJ1-2 TRBV18 CASSLYRGLDYGYTF TGTGCCAGCTCATTATACAGGGGGCTGGACTATGGCTACACCTTC
- - TRBJ1-1 TRBV18 CASSPQAPGLVF TGTGCCAGCTCGCCCCAGGCCCCTGGTTTAGTCTTT
TRBD1 - TRBJ1-1 TRBV19 CASSSGTGGRTEAFF TGTGCCAGTAGTTCTGGGACAGGGGGCCGCACTGAAGCTTTCTTT
TRBD1 - TRBJ2-7 TRBV5-1 CASSLEGQPSYEQYF TGCGCCAGCAGCTTGGAGGGACAGCCATCCTACGAGCAGTACTTC
- - TRBJ2-6 TRBV30 CAWSGDSPSGANVLTF TGTGCCTGGAGTGGTGATAGCCCCTCTGGGGCCAACGTCCTGACTTTC
- - TRBJ2-7 TRBV7-2 CASSQRLEIIYEQYF TGTGCCAGCAGCCAAAGACTAGAGATCATATACGAGCAGTACTTC
- - TRBJ1-3 TRBV4-1 CASSEVYGEAGNTIYF TGCGCCAGCAGCGAGGTGTACGGGGAAGCTGGAAACACCATATATTTT
- few TRBJ1-1 TRBV5-4 CASSLQSNTEAFF TGTGCCAGCAGTTTACAATCGAACACTGAAGCTTTCTTT
- - TRBJ1-1 TRBV10-3 CAIRSSENTEAFF TGTGCCATCAGGTCCTCAGAGAACACTGAAGCTTTCTTT
- few TRBJ1-5 TRBV27 CASSFNSYNQPQHF TGTGCCAGCAGTTTTAACAGTTATAATCAGCCCCAGCATTTT
TRBD2 - TRBJ2-1 TRBV7-7 CASSLNPPSLAGGRDEQFF TGTGCCAGCAGCTTAAACCCTCCCAGTCTAGCGGGAGGGAGGGATGAGCAGTTCTTC
- - TRBJ1-2 TRBV9 CASSVEHDGYTF TGTGCCAGCAGCGTAGAACACGATGGCTACACCTTC
- - TRBJ2-2 TRBV5-1 CASSWDLGGELFF TGCGCCAGCAGCTGGGACTTGGGCGGGGAGCTGTTTTTT
TRBD2 - TRBJ2-1 TRBV6-5 CASSYSGLAGNNEQFF TGTGCCAGCAGTTACTCCGGACTAGCGGGAAACAATGAGCAGTTCTTC
- - TRBJ1-2 TRBV30 CAWLLGGGRGYTF TGTGCCTGGCTCCTCGGGGGGGGGAGAGGCTACACCTTC
TRBD2 - TRBJ2-2 TRBV29-1 CSVSRGRGTGELFF TGCAGCGTTTCTCGCGGGAGGGGGACCGGGGAGCTGTTTTTT
- - TRBJ1-5 TRBV28 CASSGGRRNQPQHF TGTGCCAGCTCGGGAGGGCGGCGCAATCAGCCCCAGCATTTT
- - TRBJ1-6 TRBV6-6 CASSYGGGNSPLHF TGTGCCAGCAGTTATGGGGGAGGCAATTCACCCCTCCACTTT
TRBD1 - TRBJ2-4 TRBV20-1 CSASDGTGVPLTKNIQYF TGCAGTGCTAGTGACGGGACAGGGGTCCCGCTCACCAAAAACATTCAGTACTTC
- - TRBJ2-2 TRBV5-6 CASSSRGRNTGELFF TGTGCCAGCAGCTCCAGGGGTAGGAACACCGGGGAGCTGTTTTTT
- - TRBJ1-1 TRBV4-1 CASSQDGGTAFF TGCGCCAGCAGCCAAGATGGGGGGACAGCTTTCTTT
TRBD1 - TRBJ2-7 TRBV18 CASSPTPGTGGAYQYF TGTGCCAGCTCACCGACCCCCGGGACAGGGGGCGCTTATCAGTACTTC
TRBD1 - TRBJ1-1 TRBV5-1 CASNTEGTGDTEAFF TGCGCCAGCAACACGGAGGGGACAGGCGACACTGAAGCTTTCTTT
TRBD2 - TRBJ2-1 TRBV5-1 CASSLGGTSGSAYNEQFF TGCGCCAGCAGCTTGGGTGGGACTAGCGGGAGTGCCTACAATGAGCAGTTCTTC
- - TRBJ1-1 TRBV19 CASTLGGNTEAFF TGTGCCAGTACCCTGGGGGGTAACACTGAAGCTTTCTTT
TRBD1 - TRBJ2-7 TRBV30 CACTGTGVYEQYF TGTGCCTGTACCGGGACAGGGGTCTACGAGCAGTACTTC
- - TRBJ1-1 TRBV25-1 CASSGIQGNTEAFF TGTGCCAGCAGTGGTATACAGGGGAACACTGAAGCTTTCTTT
- - TRBJ2-5 TRBV6-6 CASSSGGGGTQYF TGTGCCAGCAGTTCGGGGGGCGGTGGGACCCAGTACTTC
- - TRBJ2-1 TRBV4-1 CASSRRLEGEVHEQFF TGCGCCAGCAGCCGAAGACTAGAAGGTGAGGTGCATGAGCAGTTCTTC
- - TRBJ2-1 TRBV6-4 CASSDFHGEDEQFF TGTGCCAGCAGTGATTTCCATGGGGAGGATGAGCAGTTCTTC
- - TRBJ1-4 TRBV6-2/TRBV6-3 CASSLGARGNEKLFF TGTGCCAGCAGTTTGGGGGCGCGAGGTAATGAAAAACTGTTTTTT
TRBD2 - TRBJ2-2 TRBV27 CASSAPSSGRRTGELFF TGTGCCAGCAGTGCACCGTCTAGCGGGAGAAGGACCGGGGAGCTGTTTTTT